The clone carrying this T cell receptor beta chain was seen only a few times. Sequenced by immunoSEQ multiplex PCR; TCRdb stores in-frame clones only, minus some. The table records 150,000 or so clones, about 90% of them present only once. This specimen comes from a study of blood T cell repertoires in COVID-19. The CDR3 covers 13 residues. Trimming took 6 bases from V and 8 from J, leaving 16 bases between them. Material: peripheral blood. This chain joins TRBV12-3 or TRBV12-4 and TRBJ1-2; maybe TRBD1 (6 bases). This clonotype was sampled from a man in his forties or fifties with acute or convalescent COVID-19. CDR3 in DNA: TGTGCCAGCAGCCCCCAGGGGCAGGGAGGCTACACCTTC. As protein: CASSPQGQGGYTF.